This is a list of T cell receptor beta chains from one sample in a study of blood T cells in healthy people across ages. TCRdb used MiXCR to reprocess the 5' RACE reads, holding one entry per CDR3 protein. The profile shows fewer than 2 million distinct CDR3 sequences, approximately 39% of them singletons. The sample was blood. The origin of the receptors is a human donor in good health. Both conserved end residues are part of each CDR3. D genes are given only for firm matches. The size field is filled for only some rows; it gives once, few, many or a size class.

V gene: TRBV29-1
clone size: few
D gene: TRBD1
J gene: TRBJ2-1
CDR3 protein: CSVEGDRANVNEQFF
CDR3 DNA: TGCAGCGTTGAAGGAGACAGGGCTAATGTCAATGAGCAGTTCTTC

V gene: TRBV20-1
clone size: few
D gene: -
J gene: TRBJ1-1
CDR3 protein: CSARGPGRNTEAFF
CDR3 DNA: TGCAGTGCTAGAGGACCGGGACGGAACACTGAAGCTTTCTTT

V gene: TRBV9
clone size: few
D gene: TRBD1
J gene: TRBJ1-2
CDR3 protein: CASSVTGQGAVGGYTF
CDR3 DNA: TGTGCCAGCAGCGTCACGGGACAGGGGGCGGTAGGTGGCTACACCTTC

V gene: TRBV7-7
clone size: -
D gene: TRBD1
J gene: TRBJ1-1
CDR3 protein: CASSRDRESEAFF
CDR3 DNA: TGTGCTAGCAGCCGAGACAGGGAGTCTGAAGCTTTCTTT

V gene: TRBV29-1
clone size: -
D gene: -
J gene: TRBJ2-3
CDR3 protein: CSVERRFSLESMDTQYF
CDR3 DNA: TGCAGCGTTGAAAGGAGGTTTAGCCTTGAGTCTATGGATACGCAGTATTTT

V gene: TRBV6-1
clone size: many
D gene: -
J gene: TRBJ2-7
CDR3 protein: CASSERGGVSSYEQYF
CDR3 DNA: TGTGCCAGCAGTGAAAGGGGCGGGGTAAGCTCCTACGAGCAGTACTTC

V gene: TRBV10-3
clone size: few
D gene: -
J gene: TRBJ2-7
CDR3 protein: CAISESKAEDEQYF
CDR3 DNA: TGTGCCATCAGTGAGTCGAAGGCAGAGGACGAGCAGTACTTC

V gene: TRBV15
clone size: -
D gene: -
J gene: TRBJ2-3
CDR3 protein: CATSIQGIPDTQYF
CDR3 DNA: TGTGCCACCAGCATACAGGGTATTCCAGATACGCAGTATTTT

V gene: TRBV15
clone size: once
D gene: TRBD1
J gene: TRBJ1-6
CDR3 protein: CATSRERTGGNSPLHF
CDR3 DNA: TGTGCCACCAGCAGAGAAAGGACAGGGGGTAATTCACCCCTCCACTTT

V gene: TRBV20-1
clone size: few
D gene: -
J gene: TRBJ2-3
CDR3 protein: CSAHYLGDTQYF
CDR3 DNA: TGCAGTGCCCACTACTTAGGGGATACGCAGTATTTT

V gene: TRBV5-1
clone size: -
D gene: TRBD1
J gene: TRBJ2-3
CDR3 protein: CASSLVGDSTTDTQYF
CDR3 DNA: TGCGCCAGCAGCTTGGTGGGGGACAGTACCACAGATACGCAGTATTTT

V gene: TRBV6-5
clone size: -
D gene: TRBD2
J gene: TRBJ2-1
CDR3 protein: CASSYSGTSSYNEQFF
CDR3 DNA: TGTGCCAGCAGTTACTCCGGGACTAGCTCTTACAATGAGCAGTTCTTC

V gene: TRBV5-1
clone size: -
D gene: TRBD2
J gene: TRBJ2-7
CDR3 protein: CASSFGTSGGPFYEQYF
CDR3 DNA: TGCGCCAGCAGCTTCGGGACTAGCGGGGGACCGTTCTACGAGCAGTACTTC

V gene: TRBV5-1
clone size: few
D gene: -
J gene: TRBJ2-7
CDR3 protein: CASSLGGAGEYEQYF
CDR3 DNA: TGCGCCAGCAGCTTGGGGGGCGCAGGGGAGTACGAGCAGTACTTC

V gene: TRBV7-3
clone size: few
D gene: -
J gene: TRBJ2-5
CDR3 protein: CASSLSLAEETQYF
CDR3 DNA: TGTGCCAGCAGCTTAAGTCTGGCAGAAGAGACCCAGTACTTC

V gene: TRBV5-1
clone size: -
D gene: -
J gene: TRBJ2-7
CDR3 protein: CASSLAGWVNEQYF
CDR3 DNA: TGCGCCAGCAGCTTGGCCGGGTGGGTAAACGAGCAGTACTTC

V gene: TRBV20-1
clone size: few
D gene: TRBD2
J gene: TRBJ2-3
CDR3 protein: CSAPKGLAGGILLTDTQYF
CDR3 DNA: TGCAGTGCCCCAAAGGGGCTAGCGGGGGGGATCCTCCTCACGGATACGCAGTATTTT

V gene: TRBV5-1
clone size: -
D gene: -
J gene: TRBJ2-3
CDR3 protein: CASSLAVGGPSTDTQYF
CDR3 DNA: TGCGCCAGCAGCTTGGCCGTCGGGGGCCCTAGCACAGATACGCAGTATTTT